This paragraph covers one T cell receptor (beta chain) sequence. Its recognized antigen is unknown. No much larger clone exists at a distance of one base, and base qualities are not known. The data are from a study of spatial heterogeneity in lung cancer (dated by TCRdb to about 2019). Regarding the research as a whole: Donors were approximately 72 patients with early-stage, untreated non-small cell lung cancer from the lung TRACERx cohort. Follow-up PBMC samples were sequenced whenever the samples were available, and the median time to follow-up was 2 to 3 years after resection. More beta-chain than alpha-chain transcripts were consistently detected, likely reflecting higher beta-chain transcript abundance. In the raw uncorrected reads, each unique combination of TCR and UMI appeared more than ten times on average. In non-small cell lung cancer, the study quantitatively compared TCR alpha and beta repertoires across several tumor regions, matched nontumor lung, and blood. Nonsynonymous mutation counts, determined by whole-exome sequencing of tumor tissue, were related to TCR repertoire features. Both alpha and beta chains were TCR-sequenced in samples taken at surgery, namely 220 tumor regions, 63 to 70 matched nontumor lung samples and about 58 PBMC samples. Summary of the overall study and its limitations: Ubiquitous expanded tumor TCRs were detected in blood more often at tumor resection than at routine follow-up. Only roughly 15 patients were included in comparisons of baseline and follow-up blood repertoires. Confirming at a functional level the hypothesis that regional TCRs recognize regional mutations was considered to require additional single-cell paired TCR alpha and beta sequencing.

Relative to germline, V is 1 base shorter and J is 5 bases shorter, with 8 bases between their ends. The CDR3 starts with the cysteine, ends with the phenylalanine, and has 13 residues. The sequence is cut down to CDR3 DNA, 39 bases in frame from base 1. CDR1 and CDR2, per the germline V gene, are SGHTA and FQGNSA. The time point label, as the study defines it: blood at routine non-recurrence follow-up after resection. For TCR sequencing, whole RNA was extracted from tumor and nontumor lung tissue, or from cryopreserved PBMC samples, and no cell sorting was done. A patient was chosen for TCR sequencing only when enough RNA was available from at least two tumor regions. The library was prepared using 5' RACE. The sequencing machine was a NextSeq 500. The TCR library protocol attached a unique molecular identifier to each TCR cDNA molecule to allow correction of PCR and sequencing errors. Per the source publication's procedure: Decombinator tools were used for TCR identification, UMI-based error correction and CDR3 extraction. Expanded TCRs were defined as those above a frequency of 2 per 1,000, corresponding to the top 1% of the tumor frequency distribution. Rényi diversity was computed with the R vegan package after subsampling each repertoire 100 times to 5,000 TCRs. CDR3 similarity networks were built from amino acid triplet string-kernel similarity, connecting CDR3s with pairwise similarity above 0.82. TCRdb trimmed public reads at Q25 via fastp, called clones via MiXCR and kept in-frame beta chains. Merged by CDR3 protein, the rows form single entries marked with the most common genes and DNA. The V and J calls shown here were made by TCRdb, not taken from the authors' results. This sample comprises about 10,000 distinct CDR3 sequences, less than 30% of them detected only once. Clones ranked in the top ten supply roughly 3.7% of the sample.

The chain employs TRBV7-2 and TRBJ1-2, with the D segment identity uncertain. The input for sequencing was PBMCs, taken at follow-up. This TCR came from a female donor with early-stage non-small cell lung cancer. For the CDR3, the sequence is CASSLGQVYGYTF. The sequenced DNA is TGTGCCAGCAGCTTAGGTCAGGTGTATGGCTACACCTTC. Outside the CDR3, residues come from the reference TRBV7-2 and TRBJ1-2 proteins, so the full variable domain is: GAGVSQSPSNKVTEKGKDVELRCDPISGHTALYWYRQSLGQGLEFLIYFQGNSAPDKSGLPSDRFSAERTGGSVSTLTIQRTQQEDSAVYLCASSLGQVYGYTFGSGTRLTVV.